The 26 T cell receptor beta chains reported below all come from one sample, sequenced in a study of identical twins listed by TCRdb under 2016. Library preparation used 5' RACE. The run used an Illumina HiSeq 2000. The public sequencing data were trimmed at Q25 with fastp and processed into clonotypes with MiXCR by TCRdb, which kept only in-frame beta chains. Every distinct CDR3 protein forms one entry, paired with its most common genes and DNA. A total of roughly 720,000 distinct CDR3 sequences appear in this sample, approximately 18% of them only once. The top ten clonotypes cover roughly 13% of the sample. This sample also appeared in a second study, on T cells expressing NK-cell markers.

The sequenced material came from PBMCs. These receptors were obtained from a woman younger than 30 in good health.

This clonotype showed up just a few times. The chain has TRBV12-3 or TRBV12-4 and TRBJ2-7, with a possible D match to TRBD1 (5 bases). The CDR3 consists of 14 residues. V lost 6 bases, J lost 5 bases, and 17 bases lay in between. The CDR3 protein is CASRITGSLHEQYF. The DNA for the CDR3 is TGTGCCAGCAGGATTACAGGTTCCTTACACGAGCAGTACTTC.

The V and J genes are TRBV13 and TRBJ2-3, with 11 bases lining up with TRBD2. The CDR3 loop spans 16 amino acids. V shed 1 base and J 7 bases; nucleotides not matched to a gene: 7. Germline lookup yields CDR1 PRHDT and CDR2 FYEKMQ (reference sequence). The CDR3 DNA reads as TGTGCCAGCAGCTTAGCTAGCGGGGGGCGGACCCATACGCAGTATTTT. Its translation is CASSLASGGRTHTQYF.

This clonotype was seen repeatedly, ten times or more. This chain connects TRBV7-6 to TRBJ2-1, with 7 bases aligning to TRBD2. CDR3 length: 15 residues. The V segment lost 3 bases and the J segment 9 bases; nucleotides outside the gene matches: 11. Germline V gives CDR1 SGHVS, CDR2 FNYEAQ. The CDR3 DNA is TGTGCCAGCAGCTTGGCGGGAGATAATCAGGGTGAGCAGTTCTTC. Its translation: CASSLAGDNQGEQFF.

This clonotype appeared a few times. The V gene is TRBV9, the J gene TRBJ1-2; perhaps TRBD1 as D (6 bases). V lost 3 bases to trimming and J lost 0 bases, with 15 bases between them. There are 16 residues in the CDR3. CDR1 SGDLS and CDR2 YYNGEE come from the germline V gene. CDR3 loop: CASSAGRGSTNYGYTF. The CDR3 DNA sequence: TGTGCCAGCAGCGCGGGCAGGGGAAGCACTAACTATGGCTACACCTTC. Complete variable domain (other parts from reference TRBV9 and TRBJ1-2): DSGVTQTPKHLITATGQRVTLRCSPRSGDLSVYWYQQSLDQGLQFLIQYYNGEERAKGNILERFSAQQFPDLHSELNLSSLELGDSALYFCASSAGRGSTNYGYTFGSGTRLTVV.

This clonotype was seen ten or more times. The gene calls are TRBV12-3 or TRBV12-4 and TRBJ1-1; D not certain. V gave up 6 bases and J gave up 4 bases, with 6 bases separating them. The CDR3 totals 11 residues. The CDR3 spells CASSPGTEAFF. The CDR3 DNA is TGTGCCAGCAGCCCGGGCACTGAAGCTTTCTTT.

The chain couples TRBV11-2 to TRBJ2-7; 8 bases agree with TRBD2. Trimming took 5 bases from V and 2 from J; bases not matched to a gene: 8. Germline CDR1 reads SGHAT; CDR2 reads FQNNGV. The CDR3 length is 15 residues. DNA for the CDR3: TGTGCCAGCAGCGAAGAACTAGCGGAGACCTACGAGCAGTACTTC. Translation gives CASSEELAETYEQYF.

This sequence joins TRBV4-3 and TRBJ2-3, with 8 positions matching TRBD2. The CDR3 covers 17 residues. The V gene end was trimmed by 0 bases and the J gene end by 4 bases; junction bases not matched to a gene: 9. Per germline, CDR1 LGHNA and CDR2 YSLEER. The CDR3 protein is CASSQDRSGSFADTQYF. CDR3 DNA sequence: TGCGCCAGCAGCCAAGATCGGAGCGGGAGCTTCGCAGATACGCAGTATTTT.

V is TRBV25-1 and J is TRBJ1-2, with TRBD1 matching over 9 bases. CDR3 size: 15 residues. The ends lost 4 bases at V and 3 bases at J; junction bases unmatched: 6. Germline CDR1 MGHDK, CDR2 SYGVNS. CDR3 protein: CASSARQGVDYGYTF. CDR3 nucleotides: TGTGCCAGCAGTGCCAGACAGGGGGTGGACTATGGCTACACCTTC.

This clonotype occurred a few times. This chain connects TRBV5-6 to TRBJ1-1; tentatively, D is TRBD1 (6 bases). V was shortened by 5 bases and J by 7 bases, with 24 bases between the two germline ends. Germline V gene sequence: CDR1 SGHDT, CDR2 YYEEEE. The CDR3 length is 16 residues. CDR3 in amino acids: CASSITKRMRGYEAFF. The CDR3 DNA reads TGTGCCAGCAGTATAACAAAACGCATGAGGGGGTATGAAGCTTTCTTT.

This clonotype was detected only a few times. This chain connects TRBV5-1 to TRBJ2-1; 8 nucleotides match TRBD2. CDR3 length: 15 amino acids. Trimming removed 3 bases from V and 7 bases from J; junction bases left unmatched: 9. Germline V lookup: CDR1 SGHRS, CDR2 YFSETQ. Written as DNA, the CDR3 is TGCGCCAGCAGCTCTACGGGAGGGCCTACGAATGAGCAGTTCTTC. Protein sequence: CASSSTGGPTNEQFF.

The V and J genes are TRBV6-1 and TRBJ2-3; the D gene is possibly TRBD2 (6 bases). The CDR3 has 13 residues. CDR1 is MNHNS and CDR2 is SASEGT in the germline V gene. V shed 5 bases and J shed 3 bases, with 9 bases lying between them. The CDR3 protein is CASSTTRTDTQYF. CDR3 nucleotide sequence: TGTGCCAGCAGTACGACTAGAACAGATACGCAGTATTTT.

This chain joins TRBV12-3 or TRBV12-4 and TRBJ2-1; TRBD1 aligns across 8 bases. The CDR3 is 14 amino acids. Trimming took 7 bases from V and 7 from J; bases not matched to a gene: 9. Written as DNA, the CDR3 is TGTGCCAGCAATCCGGGACAGGTTTCTAATGAGCAGTTCTTC. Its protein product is CASNPGQVSNEQFF.

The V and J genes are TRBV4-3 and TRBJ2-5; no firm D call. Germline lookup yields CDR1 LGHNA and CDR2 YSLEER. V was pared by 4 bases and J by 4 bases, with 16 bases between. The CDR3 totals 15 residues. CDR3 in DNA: TGCGCCAGCAGCCTCGTCCGCGGATTTGGAGAGACCCAGTACTTC. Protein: CASSLVRGFGETQYF.

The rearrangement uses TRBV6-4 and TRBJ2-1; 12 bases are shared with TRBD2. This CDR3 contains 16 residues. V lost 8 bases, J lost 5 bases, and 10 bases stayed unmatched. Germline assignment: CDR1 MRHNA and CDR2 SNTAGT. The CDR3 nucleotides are TGTGCCAGCCGCCTAATACGACTAGCGGGGGACAATGAGCAGTTCTTC. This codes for CASRLIRLAGDNEQFF.

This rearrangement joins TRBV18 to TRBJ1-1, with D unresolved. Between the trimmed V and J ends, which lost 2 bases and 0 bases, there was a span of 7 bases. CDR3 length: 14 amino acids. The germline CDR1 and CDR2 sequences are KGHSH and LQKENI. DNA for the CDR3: TGTGCCAGCTCACCAGATCCGGTGAACACTGAAGCTTTCTTT. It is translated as CASSPDPVNTEAFF.

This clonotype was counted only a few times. The CDR3 sequence is CASSLARGTGNTGELFF. In nucleotides, the CDR3 is TGCGCCAGCAGCTTGGCCAGGGGAACAGGGAACACCGGGGAGCTGTTTTTT. This sequence joins TRBV5-1 and TRBJ2-2; weak D call: TRBD1 (6 bases). This CDR3 is built from 17 residues. Germline V gene sequence: CDR1 SGHRS, CDR2 YFSETQ. V was clipped by 0 bases and J by 1 base, with 13 bases between them. The whole variable domain, remainder taken from reference TRBV5-1 and TRBJ2-2, is KAGVTQTPRYLIKTRGQQVTLSCSPISGHRSVSWYQQTPGQGLQFLFEYFSETQRNKGNFPGRFSGRQFSNSRSEMNVSTLELGDSALYLCASSLARGTGNTGELFFGEGSRLTVL.

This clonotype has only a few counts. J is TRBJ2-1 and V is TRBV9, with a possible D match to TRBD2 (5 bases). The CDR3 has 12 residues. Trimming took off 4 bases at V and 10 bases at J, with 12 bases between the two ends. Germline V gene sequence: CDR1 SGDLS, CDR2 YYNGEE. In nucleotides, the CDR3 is TGTGCCAGCAGCCCTGGCGGGTTGGAGCAGTTCTTC. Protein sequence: CASSPGGLEQFF.

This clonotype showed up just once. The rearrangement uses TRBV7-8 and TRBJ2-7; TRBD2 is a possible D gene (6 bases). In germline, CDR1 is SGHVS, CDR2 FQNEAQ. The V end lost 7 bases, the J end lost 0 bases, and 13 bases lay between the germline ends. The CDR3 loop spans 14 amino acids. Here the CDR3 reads CASTSRGSSYEQYF. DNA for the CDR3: TGTGCCAGCACCTCTCGGGGGTCCTCCTACGAGCAGTACTTC.

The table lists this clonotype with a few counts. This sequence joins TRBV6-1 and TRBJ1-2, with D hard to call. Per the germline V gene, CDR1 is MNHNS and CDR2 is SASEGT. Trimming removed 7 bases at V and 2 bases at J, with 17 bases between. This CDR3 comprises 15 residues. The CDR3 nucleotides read TGTGCCAGCACGCCAACCCTCGCAGTCAACTATGGCTACACCTTC. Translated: CASTPTLAVNYGYTF.

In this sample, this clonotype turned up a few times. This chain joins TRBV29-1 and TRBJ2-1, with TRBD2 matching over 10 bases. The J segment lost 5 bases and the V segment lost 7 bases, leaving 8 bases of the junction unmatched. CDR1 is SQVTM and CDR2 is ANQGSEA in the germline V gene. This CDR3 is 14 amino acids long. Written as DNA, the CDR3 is TGCAGCGCGCCTCCGGGACTAGCGAACAATGAGCAGTTCTTC. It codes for CSAPPGLANNEQFF.

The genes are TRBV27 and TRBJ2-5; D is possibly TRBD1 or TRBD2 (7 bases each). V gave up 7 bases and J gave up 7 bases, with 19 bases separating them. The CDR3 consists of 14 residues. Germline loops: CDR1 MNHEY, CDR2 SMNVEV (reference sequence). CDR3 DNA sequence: TGTGCCAGCAACGGGGAGGGGGCCGGGGGGACCCAGTACTTC. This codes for CASNGEGAGGTQYF.

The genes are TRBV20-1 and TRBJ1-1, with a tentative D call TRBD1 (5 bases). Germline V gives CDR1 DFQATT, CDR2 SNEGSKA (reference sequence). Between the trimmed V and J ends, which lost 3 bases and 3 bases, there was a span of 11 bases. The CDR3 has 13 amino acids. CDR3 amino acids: CSARSGRDTEAFF. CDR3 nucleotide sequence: TGCAGTGCTAGGTCGGGACGGGACACTGAAGCTTTCTTT.

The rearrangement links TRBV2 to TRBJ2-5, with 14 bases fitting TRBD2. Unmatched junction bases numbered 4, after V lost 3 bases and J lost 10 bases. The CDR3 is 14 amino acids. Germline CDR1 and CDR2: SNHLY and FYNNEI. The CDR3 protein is CASSERTSGRSQYF. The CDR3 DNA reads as TGTGCCAGCAGTGAGCGGACTAGCGGGAGGAGCCAGTACTTC.

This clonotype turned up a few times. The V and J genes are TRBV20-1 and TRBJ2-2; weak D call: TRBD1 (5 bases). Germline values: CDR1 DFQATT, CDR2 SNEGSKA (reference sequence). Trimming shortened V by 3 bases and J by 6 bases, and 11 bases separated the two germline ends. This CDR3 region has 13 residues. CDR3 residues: CSARAGMAGELFF. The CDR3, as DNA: TGCAGTGCTAGGGCAGGGATGGCCGGGGAGCTGTTTTTT.

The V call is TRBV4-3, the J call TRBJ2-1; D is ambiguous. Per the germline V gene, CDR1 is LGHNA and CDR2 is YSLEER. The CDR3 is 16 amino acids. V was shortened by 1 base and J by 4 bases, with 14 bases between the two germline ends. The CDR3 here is CASSQVASSSYNEQFF. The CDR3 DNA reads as TGCGCCAGCAGCCAAGTGGCTAGTTCCTCATACAATGAGCAGTTCTTC.

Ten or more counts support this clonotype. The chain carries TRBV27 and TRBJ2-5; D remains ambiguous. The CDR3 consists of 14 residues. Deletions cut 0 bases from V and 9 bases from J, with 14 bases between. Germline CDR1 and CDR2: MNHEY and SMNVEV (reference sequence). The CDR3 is CASSLSIAAGPQYF. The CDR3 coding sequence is TGTGCCAGCAGTTTATCAATCGCGGCTGGGCCCCAGTACTTC.